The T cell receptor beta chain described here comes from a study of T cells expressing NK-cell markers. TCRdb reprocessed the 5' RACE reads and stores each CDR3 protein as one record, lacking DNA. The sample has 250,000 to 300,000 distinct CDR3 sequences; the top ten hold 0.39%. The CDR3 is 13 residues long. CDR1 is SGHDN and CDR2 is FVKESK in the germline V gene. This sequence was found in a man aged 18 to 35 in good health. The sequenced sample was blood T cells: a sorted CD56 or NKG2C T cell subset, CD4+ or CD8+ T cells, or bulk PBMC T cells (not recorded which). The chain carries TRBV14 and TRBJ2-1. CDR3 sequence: CASSQDLRGWEFF. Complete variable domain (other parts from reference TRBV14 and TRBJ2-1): EAGVTQFPSHSVIEKGQTVTLRCDPISGHDNLYWYRRVMGKEIKFLLHFVKESKQDESGMPNNRFLAERTGGTYSTLKVQPAELEDSGVYFCASSQDLRGWEFFGPGTRLTVL.